The rows below give T cell receptor beta chains drawn from one sample of a study of T cell responses to AZD1222 COVID-19 vaccine. The protocol was immunoSEQ multiplex PCR, while the TCRdb copy is restricted to in-frame clones and leaves out a portion. The sample comprises under 85,000 clones, around nine tenths of which are singletons, and about a tenth rests with the top ten. The sample here was peripheral blood, taken on day 0 of AZD1222 vaccination. Receptors were obtained from an adult in good health. The CDR3 runs from the conserved cysteine through the conserved F or W. Each record gives: clone size, D gene, V gene, J gene, CDR3 protein, CDR3 DNA. D genes are given only for firm matches. Some rows have no size entry. The others give once, few or many, or a class for an expanded clone.

-	-	TRBV11-2	TRBJ1-1	CASSLSGVGTEAFF	TGTGCCAGCAGCTTATCAGGGGTGGGCACTGAAGCTTTCTTT
-	TRBD2	TRBV30	TRBJ2-7	CAWSGSGRSYEQYF	TGTGCCTGGAGTGGTAGCGGGAGGAGCTACGAGCAGTACTTC
-	-	TRBV9	TRBJ2-3	CASSVGSGGGVADTQYF	TGTGCCAGCAGCGTAGGTTCGGGGGGCGGGGTGGCAGATACGCAGTATTTT
few	TRBD2	TRBV5-4	TRBJ2-5	CASSPTLAGEGTQYF	TGTGCCAGCAGCCCTACCTTAGCGGGAGAGGGGACCCAGTACTTC
-	-	TRBV11-2	TRBJ2-5	CASSFWRAGETQYF	TGTGCCAGCAGCTTCTGGAGGGCCGGTGAGACCCAGTACTTC
-	TRBD1	TRBV7-8	TRBJ1-5	CASSLTPRTGFGNQPQHF	TGTGCCAGCAGCTTAACCCCCCGGACAGGGTTTGGCAATCAGCCCCAGCATTTT
-	TRBD2	TRBV7-2	TRBJ2-3	CASSLTGTRRGADTQYF	TGTGCCAGCAGCTTAACCGGGACTAGGAGGGGGGCAGATACGCAGTATTTT
-	-	TRBV6-1	TRBJ1-3	CASSETRTGFGNTIYF	TGTGCCAGCAGTGAAACCCGTACAGGTTTCGGAAACACCATATATTTT
-	TRBD1	TRBV5-8	TRBJ2-3	CASSLFSGQVTDTQYF	TGTGCCAGCAGCTTGTTCTCGGGACAGGTGACAGATACGCAGTATTTT
-	-	TRBV5-1	TRBJ2-7	CASSLVGIEQYF	TGCGCCAGCAGCTTGGTTGGCATCGAGCAGTACTTC
-	TRBD1	TRBV14	TRBJ2-7	CASSQLDRAYEQYF	TGTGCCAGCAGCCAATTGGACAGGGCCTACGAGCAGTACTTC
-	-	TRBV10-3	TRBJ1-4	CAISALGGGRDEKLFF	TGTGCCATCAGTGCGCTCGGCGGGGGTAGGGATGAAAAACTGTTTTTT
-	-	TRBV7-3	TRBJ2-2	CASSRGQANTGELFF	TGTGCCAGCAGCCGAGGACAAGCGAACACCGGGGAGCTGTTTTTT
-	TRBD2	TRBV5-4	TRBJ2-1	CASSLVPGLAGGNEQFF	TGTGCCAGCAGCTTGGTACCGGGACTAGCGGGAGGCAATGAGCAGTTCTTC
-	-	TRBV28	TRBJ1-3	CASRGGGSGNTIYF	TGTGCCAGCAGGGGAGGGGGCTCTGGAAACACCATATATTTT
-	-	TRBV21-1	TRBJ2-7	CASSKGYRETTYEQYF	TGTGCCAGCAGCAAAGGATACAGGGAGACCACTTACGAGCAGTACTTC
few	-	TRBV7-7	TRBJ2-2	CASSLVGSATGELFF	TGTGCTAGCAGCTTAGTCGGGTCAGCAACCGGGGAGCTGTTTTTT
-	-	TRBV6-2/TRBV6-3	TRBJ2-1	CASTPELYNEQFF	TGTGCCAGCACCCCAGAGCTGTACAATGAGCAGTTCTTC
-	-	TRBV27	TRBJ1-5	CASRTTDSSNQPQHF	TGTGCCAGCAGGACAACGGACAGCAGCAATCAGCCCCAGCATTTT
-	-	TRBV30	TRBJ2-2	CAWSGMLAGELFF	TGTGCCTGGAGCGGGATGTTGGCCGGGGAGCTGTTTTTT
-	-	TRBV19	TRBJ1-5	CASSIDLTNQPQHF	TGTGCCAGTAGTATAGATCTAACAAATCAGCCCCAGCATTTT
few	TRBD2	TRBV6-5	TRBJ2-7	CATKPGLAGDEQYF	TGTGCCACCAAACCCGGACTAGCGGGAGACGAGCAGTACTTC
once	-	TRBV18	TRBJ1-2	CASSSTGGGEGYTF	TGTGCCAGCTCTTCTACCGGGGGCGGGGAAGGCTACACCTTC
-	TRBD1	TRBV7-8	TRBJ1-2	CASSRDRGRANYGYTF	TGTGCCAGCAGCCGGGACAGGGGACGAGCTAACTATGGCTACACCTTC
few	-	TRBV6-6	TRBJ1-4	CASSFTGVSEKLFF	TGTGCCAGCAGTTTTACCGGGGTCAGCGAAAAACTGTTTTTT
once	-	TRBV18	TRBJ2-6	CASSPSGGFYSGANVLTF	TGTGCCAGCTCACCATCCGGGGGCTTTTACTCTGGGGCCAACGTCCTGACTTTC
-	-	TRBV7-3	TRBJ1-6	CASSRTVNSPLHF	TGTGCCAGCAGCCGGACAGTTAATTCACCCCTCCACTTT
-	-	TRBV7-6	TRBJ1-3	CASSLEGGTGNTIYF	TGTGCCAGCAGCTTAGAGGGGGGGACTGGAAACACCATATATTTT
once	-	TRBV7-3	TRBJ2-5	CASSRNSRETQYF	TGTGCCAGCAGCCGGAATAGTAGGGAGACCCAGTACTTC
once	-	TRBV9	TRBJ2-5	CASSRGRAQETQYF	TGTGCCAGCAGCCGAGGCCGGGCACAAGAGACCCAGTACTTC